This entry lists 29 T cell receptor beta chains sequenced from one sample in a study of blood T cell repertoires in COVID-19. Profiled with immunoSEQ multiplex PCR; TCRdb holds only in-frame clones, not every one. The table lists approximately 75,000 clones, 75% to 85% of them singletons, with approximately 20% in the top ten. The sequencing input was peripheral blood. The receptors here all came from a woman aged 50 to 60 with acute or convalescent COVID-19.

J is TRBJ1-1 and V is TRBV6-1; 9 bases map to TRBD1. V lost 1 base, J lost 3 bases, and 0 bases stayed unmatched. The germline V gene encodes CDR1 MNHNS and CDR2 SASEGT. The CDR3 has 14 amino acids. As DNA, the CDR3 is TGTGCCAGCAGTGAAGGGGACAGGGACACTGAAGCTTTCTTT. Its protein product is CASSEGDRDTEAFF.

V usage is TRBV7-9 and J usage is TRBJ1-4; 8 bases fit TRBD1. The CDR3 is 16 residues long. CDR1 SEHNR and CDR2 FQNEAQ come from the germline V gene (reference sequence). V shed 0 bases and J 7 bases; nucleotides not matched to a gene: 7. CDR3 region: CASSLAPTGVGEKLFF. DNA of the CDR3: TGTGCCAGCAGCTTAGCCCCGACAGGGGTAGGTGAAAAACTGTTTTTT. Supplemented by reference TRBV7-9 and TRBJ1-4, the full variable domain reads DTGVSQNPRHKITKRGQNVTFRCDPISEHNRLYWYRQTLGQGPEFLTYFQNEAQLEKSRLLSDRFSAERPKGSFSTLEIQRTEQGDSAMYLCASSLAPTGVGEKLFFGSGTQLSVL.

This clone was observed a few times. The chain recombines TRBV28 with TRBJ2-1; TRBD1 aligns across 10 bases. V shed 3 bases, J shed 0 bases, and the junction held 8 bases outside the gene matches. This CDR3 is built from 18 residues. Germline values: CDR1 MDHEN, CDR2 SYDVKM. In nucleotides, the CDR3 is TGTGCCAGCAGTTTCCGGGACAGGGGACTTAGCTCCTACAATGAGCAGTTCTTC. It specifies CASSFRDRGLSSYNEQFF.

This clone was seen once. The chain joins TRBV28 to TRBJ2-7; 9 bases line up with TRBD1. Trimming took 6 bases from V and 4 from J; bases not matched to a gene: 10. Germline V gene sequence: CDR1 MDHEN, CDR2 SYDVKM. There are 15 residues in the CDR3. CDR3 bases: TGTGCCAGCAGCACCCGCGGACAGGGGAGGTACGAGCAGTACTTC. As protein: CASSTRGQGRYEQYF.

This chain joins TRBV2 and TRBJ2-1, with D tentatively TRBD2 (5 bases). CDR1 and CDR2 (germline): SNHLY, FYNNEI. V was shortened by 5 bases and J by 6 bases, with 17 bases between the two germline ends. This CDR3 is built from 15 residues. DNA of the CDR3: TGTGCCAGCAGTATAGCGACTCGGGCGGGCAATGAGCAGTTCTTC. This gives the protein CASSIATRAGNEQFF.

This chain connects TRBV18 to TRBJ2-3; D not resolved. Germline V lookup: CDR1 KGHSH, CDR2 LQKENI. Trimming removed 3 bases at V and 4 bases at J, with 11 bases between. This CDR3 comprises 14 residues. This CDR3 reads CASSPLHKSDTQYF. The CDR3 DNA sequence: TGTGCCAGCTCACCTTTACATAAATCAGATACGCAGTATTTT.

The rearrangement joins TRBV15 to TRBJ1-5, with D perhaps TRBD1 (6 bases). The CDR3 runs to 14 residues. CDR1 and CDR2 from the germline V gene are LNHNV and YYDKDF (reference sequence). Between the trimmed V and J ends, which lost 8 bases and 5 bases, there was a span of 16 bases. This CDR3 is CATHPGTSHQPQHF. The DNA of the CDR3 is TGTGCCACCCACCCCGGGACATCCCATCAGCCCCAGCATTTT.

The chain joins TRBV25-1 to TRBJ1-6; 7 nucleotides agree with TRBD1. Germline V lookup: CDR1 MGHDK, CDR2 SYGVNS. The CDR3 consists of 13 residues. V lost 3 bases, J lost 10 bases, and 3 bases stayed unmatched. The CDR3 spells CASSDRGNSPLHF. The DNA for the CDR3 is TGTGCCAGCAGTGACAGGGGGAACTCACCCCTCCACTTT.

The rearrangement joins TRBV27 to TRBJ2-7; tentative D call: TRBD2 (6 bases). Germline CDR1 MNHEY, CDR2 SMNVEV (reference sequence). The germline V and J ends were trimmed by 0 bases and 3 bases, with 6 bases remaining between them. This CDR3 is 13 amino acids long. The CDR3, as DNA: TGTGCCAGCAGTTTATCAGCGGGCTACGAGCAGTACTTC. Translated, it gives CASSLSAGYEQYF.

This clone was counted a single time. The chain combines TRBV19 with TRBJ1-1; D perhaps matches TRBD1 (5 bases). The CDR3 covers 14 residues. Germline values: CDR1 LNHDA, CDR2 SQIVND (reference sequence). V was shortened by 8 bases and J by 1 base, with 14 bases between the two germline ends. In DNA form, the CDR3 reads TGTGCCAGTTCAAGGGGAAGGGAGAACACTGAAGCTTTCTTT. Protein product: CASSRGRENTEAFF. Together with reference TRBV19 and TRBJ1-1, the CDR3 gives the full variable domain: DGGITQSPKYLFRKEGQNVTLSCEQNLNHDAMYWYRQDPGQGLRLIYYSQIVNDFQKGDIAEGYSVSREKKESFPLTVTSAQKNPTAFYLCASSRGRENTEAFFGQGTRLTVV.

V is TRBV11-2 and J is TRBJ2-2; TRBD2 is a possible D gene (6 bases). The CDR3 has 17 amino acids. The germline V gene has CDR1 SGHAT and CDR2 FQNNGV. Trimming shortened V by 7 bases and J by 6 bases, and 24 bases separated the two germline ends. The CDR3 DNA reads as TGTGCCAGCACCGACCGAATAGCGGAGGAGCCTCCCGGGGAGCTGTTTTTT. Amino acid sequence: CASTDRIAEEPPGELFF.

This rearrangement joins TRBV2 to TRBJ2-3; 12 bases are shared with TRBD2. This CDR3 region has 17 residues. Germline loops: CDR1 SNHLY, CDR2 FYNNEI. V dropped 3 bases and J dropped 3; count of bases not matched to a gene: 7. CDR3 residues: CASSDPSGRARTDTQYF. The CDR3 DNA follows: TGTGCCAGCAGTGATCCTAGCGGGAGGGCTAGAACAGATACGCAGTATTTT.

The chain joins TRBV6-2 or TRBV6-3 to TRBJ2-2, with TRBD1 matching 7 bases. Germline V lookup: CDR1 MNHEY, CDR2 SVGEGT. Losses at the gene ends were 5 bases for V and 4 bases for J; bases not matched to a gene: 4. The CDR3 totals 14 residues. CDR3 coding DNA: TGTGCCAGCAGTCAGAGGGGGCCCACCGGGGAGCTGTTTTTT. This codes for CASSQRGPTGELFF.

The rearrangement joins TRBV4-3 to TRBJ2-1, with D unclear. Trimming stripped 0 bases from V and 3 bases from J, with 6 bases between. The CDR3 runs to 14 residues. In germline, CDR1 is LGHNA, CDR2 YSLEER. CDR3 amino acids: CASSQDPNYNEQFF. In DNA form, the CDR3 reads TGCGCCAGCAGCCAAGACCCAAACTACAATGAGCAGTTCTTC.

The chain joins TRBV5-6 to TRBJ1-6; D might be TRBD1 (5 bases). The germline gives CDR1 SGHDT, CDR2 YYEEEE. Deletions cut 0 bases from V and 10 bases from J, with 11 bases between. This CDR3 comprises 14 residues. For the CDR3, the DNA is TGTGCCAGCAGCTTGGGCAGGGTGTTGTCACCCCTCCACTTT. It yields the protein CASSLGRVLSPLHF.

V is TRBV3-1 (or the pseudogene TRBV3-2) and J is TRBJ2-7, with 8 bases matching TRBD1. From germline, CDR1 is LGHDT and CDR2 YNNKEL (reference sequence). The trim removed 4 bases at V and 2 bases at J, leaving 4 bases unmatched. This CDR3 has 14 amino acids. The CDR3 protein is CASSPRDRPYEQYF. DNA of the CDR3: TGTGCCAGCAGCCCCCGGGACAGGCCCTACGAGCAGTACTTC.

The gene calls are TRBV4-3 and TRBJ2-2; 7 bases are shared with TRBD1. J was trimmed by 4 bases and V by 0 bases; bases with no gene match: 2. Germline lookup yields CDR1 LGHNA and CDR2 YSLEER. The CDR3 runs to 15 residues. The CDR3 reads CASSQDDRVTGELFF. CDR3 coding DNA: TGCGCCAGCAGCCAAGATGACAGGGTCACCGGGGAGCTGTTTTTT.

The V and J genes are TRBV7-2 and TRBJ2-1; the D gene is possibly TRBD1 (7 bases). The V and J ends lost 5 bases and 5 bases respectively, with 16 bases between them. Germline V gene sequence: CDR1 SGHTA, CDR2 FQGNSA. The CDR3 covers 15 residues. As DNA, the CDR3 is TGTGCCAGCAGCCCGGAGGGGGCCAGGGACAATGAGCAGTTCTTC. The encoded protein is CASSPEGARDNEQFF.

The chain's CDR3 is CASSGGQGVHGYTF. The CDR3 DNA is TGCGCCAGCAGCGGAGGACAGGGGGTACATGGCTACACCTTC. The rearrangement uses TRBV5-1 and TRBJ1-2, with 10 bases matching TRBD1. The CDR3 has 14 residues. The J segment lost 6 bases and the V segment lost 4 bases, leaving 6 bases of the junction unmatched. Germline V gene sequence: CDR1 SGHRS, CDR2 YFSETQ. Using reference TRBV5-1 and TRBJ1-2 for the parts outside the CDR3, the full variable domain is KAGVTQTPRYLIKTRGQQVTLSCSPISGHRSVSWYQQTPGQGLQFLFEYFSETQRNKGNFPGRFSGRQFSNSRSEMNVSTLELGDSALYLCASSGGQGVHGYTFGSGTRLTVV.

The chain combines TRBV30 with TRBJ1-2; TRBD1 might be the D (5 bases). Germline lookup yields CDR1 GTSNPN and CDR2 SVGIG (reference sequence). The CDR3 has 12 amino acids. The V gene lost 0 bases and the J gene lost 4 bases, with 6 bases spanning the gap. CDR3 nucleotides: TGTGCCTGGAGTGTAACAGGCTATGGCTACACCTTC. It is translated as CAWSVTGYGYTF.

This clone came up once. The chain couples TRBV12-3 or TRBV12-4 to TRBJ2-7; tentatively, D is TRBD2 (5 bases). CDR3 length: 13 amino acids. V was cut by 7 bases and J by 1 base, with 11 bases left in between. CDR3 sequence reads: CASKDFLSYEQYF. DNA for the CDR3: TGTGCCAGCAAGGACTTCTTATCCTACGAGCAGTACTTC.

The genes are TRBV15 and TRBJ2-1; a weak D match, TRBD2 (6 bases). The V gene's germline CDR1 is LNHNV and CDR2 YYDKDF (reference sequence). V was cut by 3 bases and J by 6 bases, with 18 bases left in between. The CDR3 contains 16 residues. The CDR3 loop is CATSRFGGRGTNEQFF. The CDR3 DNA is TGTGCCACCAGCAGGTTTGGGGGACGGGGGACCAATGAGCAGTTCTTC.

Only one count was recorded for this clone. The chain combines TRBV18 with TRBJ1-3; 8 bases are shared with TRBD1. The ends lost 2 bases at V and 2 bases at J; junction bases unmatched: 2. The V gene's germline CDR1 is KGHSH and CDR2 LQKENI. This CDR3 has 15 amino acids. DNA of the CDR3: TGTGCCAGCTCACCATCACAGGGGGCTGGAAACACCATATATTTT. Protein: CASSPSQGAGNTIYF.

The genes are TRBV2 and TRBJ2-5, with 8 bases that match TRBD2. V was clipped by 8 bases and J by 5 bases; unmatched bases: 10. CDR1 and CDR2 from the germline V gene are SNHLY and FYNNEI. There are 14 residues in the CDR3. The DNA of the CDR3 is TGTGCCAGCTGCGGCGGGGGGCTTTATGAGACCCAGTACTTC. This gives the protein CASCGGGLYETQYF. The entire variable domain, with the rest obtained from reference TRBV2 and TRBJ2-5, is as follows: EPEVTQTPSHQVTQMGQEVILRCVPISNHLYFYWYRQILGQKVEFLVSFYNNEISEKSEIFDDQFSVERPDGSNFTLKIRSTKLEDSAMYFCASCGGGLYETQYFGPGTRLLVL.

The chain recombines TRBV10-3 with TRBJ2-7, with TRBD1 identical over 9 bases. Per the germline V gene, CDR1 is ENHRY and CDR2 is SYGVKD. This CDR3 has 13 residues. V was pared by 4 bases and J by 3 bases, with 1 base of the junction left unmatched. CDR3 nucleotide sequence: TGTGCCATCAGTGGGGGACAGGGCTACGAGCAGTACTTC. Translating it yields CAISGGQGYEQYF.

This rearrangement joins TRBV10-3 to TRBJ2-2; 11 bases map to TRBD1. Germline CDR1 reads ENHRY; CDR2 reads SYGVKD. Germline trimming cut 8 bases from V and 4 bases from J; bases unmatched to any gene: 0. CDR3 length: 13 amino acids. Written as DNA, the CDR3 is TGTGCCATCGGGACAGGGGGCACCGGGGAGCTGTTTTTT. It encodes CAIGTGGTGELFF.

J is TRBJ2-7 and V is TRBV18; D is uncertain. This CDR3 is built from 13 residues. V lost 4 bases, J lost 1 base, and 8 bases lay in between. The germline V gene has CDR1 KGHSH and CDR2 LQKENI. The CDR3 DNA follows: TGTGCCAGCTCACTTCAGGTTTCCTACGAGCAGTACTTC. Translating gives CASSLQVSYEQYF. Supplemented by reference TRBV18 and TRBJ2-7, the full variable domain reads NAGVMQNPRHLVRRRGQEARLRCSPMKGHSHVYWYRQLPEEGLKFMVYLQKENIIDESGMPKERFSAEFPKEGPSILRIQQVVRGDSAAYFCASSLQVSYEQYFGPGTRLTVT.

This chain uses TRBV7-2 with TRBJ1-4; D might be TRBD1 (6 bases). In germline, CDR1 is SGHTA, CDR2 FQGNSA. V lost 8 bases and J 8 bases, leaving 15 bases between the germline ends. The CDR3 spans 13 residues. The CDR3 loop reads CASSNRVGEKLFF. CDR3 sequence (DNA): TGTGCCAGCTCCAACAGGGTAGGGGAAAAACTGTTTTTT. The full variable domain, completed using reference TRBV7-2 and TRBJ1-4, is GAGVSQSPSNKVTEKGKDVELRCDPISGHTALYWYRQSLGQGLEFLIYFQGNSAPDKSGLPSDRFSAERTGGSVSTLTIQRTQQEDSAVYLCASSNRVGEKLFFGSGTQLSVL.

This rearrangement joins TRBV13 to TRBJ1-2; 7 bases match TRBD1. J lost 6 bases, V lost 6 bases, and 10 bases had no gene match. Germline V lookup: CDR1 PRHDT, CDR2 FYEKMQ (reference sequence). The CDR3 is made up of 14 amino acids. This CDR3 is CASSRIQGVDGYTF. The CDR3 bases are TGTGCCAGCAGTCGAATCCAGGGGGTGGATGGCTACACCTTC.